The 26 T cell receptor beta chains given below trace back to one sample, sequenced in a study of naive and memory T cell subsets listed by TCRdb under 2017. A robust, sensitive protocol for the amplification, sequencing and analysis of TCRs was described in the study, in which 3' ligation of a UMI-containing oligonucleotide to TCR cDNA was used. Library preparation employed 5' RACE. Sequencer: Illumina MiSeq. The ligated cDNA was amplified by four rounds of PCR, in which nested alpha and beta constant region primers were used together with the SP2 primer. The public reads were run again by TCRdb, first through fastp at Q25 and then through MiXCR, and only productive beta chains were kept. Entries that share a CDR3 protein sequence are merged under the most common genes and DNA. This sample is represented by roughly 48,000 distinct CDR3 sequences; around 5% of them were singletons. The ten largest make up around 0.84% of the sample.

These receptors all stem from a female donor in good health.

At least ten counts were recorded for this clonotype. V is TRBV19 and J is TRBJ2-1; D is possibly TRBD2 (6 bases). This CDR3 is built from 11 residues. V lost 5 bases to trimming and J lost 10 bases, with 9 bases between them. Germline V gene lookup returns CDR1 LNHDA and CDR2 SQIVND (reference sequence). The CDR3 is CASSFTSEQFF. DNA of the CDR3: TGTGCCAGTAGTTTTACTAGCGAGCAGTTCTTC.

This clonotype was observed at least ten times. This chain joins TRBV30 and TRBJ2-1; no definite D call. Looked up from germline, CDR1 is GTSNPN and CDR2 is SVGIG (reference sequence). Deletions cut 2 bases from V and 7 bases from J, with 3 bases between. The CDR3 length is 10 residues. CDR3 residues: CAWSSNEQFF. CDR3 bases: TGTGCCTGGAGTTCGAATGAGCAGTTCTTC. Looking up the rest from reference TRBV30 and TRBJ2-1 gives the full variable domain: SQTIHQWPATLVQPVGSPLSLECTVEGTSNPNLYWYRQAAGRGLQLLFYSVGIGQISSEVPQNLSASRPQDRQFILSSKKLLLSDSGFYLCAWSSNEQFFGPGTRLTVL.

This clonotype was counted many times. The J gene is TRBJ1-5, the V gene TRBV12-3 or TRBV12-4; D gene uncertain. The ends were cut back, 2 bases at V and 0 bases at J, with 11 bases in the middle. This CDR3 has 16 residues. The CDR3 sequence: CASSLSAAYSNQPQHF. CDR3 nucleotide sequence: TGTGCCAGCAGTTTATCAGCAGCTTATAGCAATCAGCCCCAGCATTTT.

This clonotype was counted many times. The chain links TRBV5-4 to TRBJ2-7; 12 nucleotides agree with TRBD2. There are 15 residues in the CDR3. J lost 6 bases, V lost 5 bases, and 9 bases had no gene match. Germline V gene sequence: CDR1 SGHNT, CDR2 YYREEE (reference sequence). CDR3 protein: CASSSVLAGGSEQYF. The CDR3 coding sequence is TGTGCCAGCAGTTCCGTTCTAGCGGGAGGGAGCGAGCAGTACTTC.

This clonotype came up many times. V is TRBV2 and J is TRBJ2-7; D is unresolved. This CDR3 has 12 residues. Trimming took off 6 bases at V and 0 bases at J, with 6 bases between the two ends. Germline V gives CDR1 SNHLY, CDR2 FYNNEI. CDR3 DNA sequence: TGTGCCAGCAGCGTGTCCTCCTACGAGCAGTACTTC. This gives the protein CASSVSSYEQYF.

This clonotype was seen many times. This rearrangement joins TRBV28 to TRBJ1-5; 7 nucleotides line up with TRBD1. V lost 7 bases to trimming and J lost 8 bases; unmatched junction nucleotides: 14. This CDR3 region has 15 residues. Germline CDR1 reads MDHEN; CDR2 reads SYDVKM. CDR3 sequence: CASTYGTAKSEPQHF. As DNA, the CDR3 is TGTGCCAGCACCTACGGGACAGCGAAGTCGGAGCCCCAGCATTTT.

This clonotype is medium-sized in the sample. The rearrangement uses TRBV7-2 and TRBJ1-1, with a weak D call TRBD1 (6 bases). Germline loops: CDR1 SGHTA, CDR2 FQGNSA. The CDR3 runs to 15 residues. Trimming shortened V by 5 bases and J by 5 bases, and 18 bases separated the two germline ends. The CDR3 DNA sequence: TGTGCCAGCAGCCAGAGGTCGGGGGCCGGGACTGAAGCTTTCTTT. Its translation is CASSQRSGAGTEAFF.

In its sample, this clonotype was seen many times. The V call is TRBV5-4, the J call TRBJ2-1; 7 nucleotides align to TRBD2. Germline CDR1 reads SGHNT; CDR2 reads YYREEE (reference sequence). The junction had 7 bases not matched to a gene; V was cut back by 3 bases and J by 10 bases. The CDR3 consists of 13 residues. The chain's CDR3 is CASSSLGGYEQFF. The CDR3 region has the DNA TGTGCCAGCAGCTCCCTGGGGGGGTACGAGCAGTTCTTC.

On this clonotype itself: A read error may be the cause here, since a much bigger clone is one base away. The V call is TRBV6-2 or TRBV6-3, the J call TRBJ1-2; 7 positions agree with TRBD1. The CDR3 has 12 residues. From germline, CDR1 is MNHEY and CDR2 SVGEGT. CDR3 DNA sequence: TGTGCCAGCACACAGGGGACACATGGCGACACCTTC. This gives the protein CASTQGTHGDTF.

The table lists this clonotype with many counts. This chain joins TRBV6-2 or TRBV6-3 and TRBJ2-5, with 9 nucleotides matching TRBD2. CDR3 length: 16 residues. V lost 6 bases, J lost 1 base, and 9 bases stayed unmatched. Germline V lookup: CDR1 MNHEY, CDR2 SVGEGT. CDR3 sequence (DNA): TGTGCCAGCAGCTTTCAGCGGGAGGCCCTCCAAGAGACCCAGTACTTC. The encoded protein is CASSFQREALQETQYF.

The J gene is TRBJ1-2, the V gene TRBV19, with TRBD1 identical over 10 bases. Germline assignment: CDR1 LNHDA and CDR2 SQIVND (reference sequence). CDR3 length: 14 amino acids. With V trimmed by 8 bases and J by 4 bases, 7 bases remained unmatched. CDR3 region: CASCPGTGAYGYTF. CDR3 bases: TGTGCCAGTTGCCCCGGGACAGGGGCCTATGGCTACACCTTC.

The sample holds many counts of this clonotype. The chain couples TRBV11-1 to TRBJ2-7; possibly TRBD2 for D (6 bases). The germline CDR1 and CDR2 sequences are SGHAT and FQDESV (reference sequence). This CDR3 has 14 residues. V was cut by 2 bases and J by 2 bases, with 10 bases left in between. The CDR3 sequence: CASSLRRAPYEQYF. The CDR3, as DNA: TGTGCCAGCAGCTTACGGAGGGCGCCCTACGAGCAGTACTTC.

At least ten counts were recorded for this clonotype. J is TRBJ2-7 and V is TRBV19; D tentatively reads TRBD1 or TRBD2 (5 bases each). CDR1 and CDR2 (germline): LNHDA, SQIVND (reference sequence). The CDR3 is made up of 12 amino acids. With 7 bases removed from V and 2 bases from J, the gap between germline ends came to 9 bases. The CDR3 is CASTGPAYEQYF. The DNA of the CDR3 is TGTGCCAGTACGGGGCCCGCCTACGAGCAGTACTTC.

V gene TRBV6-5 combines with J gene TRBJ1-1; the D gene is possibly TRBD1 (5 bases). Trimming pared 8 bases from V and 6 bases from J, leaving 13 bases between. The CDR3 loop spans 12 amino acids. Germline lookup yields CDR1 MNHEY and CDR2 SVGAGI. CDR3 loop: CASGRGAPEAFF. DNA for the CDR3: TGTGCCAGCGGAAGAGGGGCTCCTGAAGCTTTCTTT.

At least ten counts were recorded for this clonotype. The CDR3 nucleotides read TGTGCCAGCAGCCCCGGTACCCTTTCACCCCTCCACTTT. It specifies CASSPGTLSPLHF. The chain employs TRBV7-2 and TRBJ1-6, with D hard to call. This CDR3 comprises 13 residues. CDR1 is SGHTA, CDR2 FQGNSA, per germline. V was pared by 5 bases and J by 9 bases, with 11 bases between.

There are many counts of this clonotype. This sequence joins TRBV20-1 and TRBJ2-1, with D possibly matching TRBD1 (5 bases). The germline gives CDR1 DFQATT, CDR2 SNEGSKA (reference sequence). The V gene lost 5 bases and the J gene lost 8 bases, with 19 bases spanning the gap. There are 14 residues in the CDR3. This CDR3 reads CSAERGLALDEQFF. The CDR3 DNA reads TGCAGTGCTGAAAGGGGCCTGGCCCTCGATGAGCAGTTCTTC.

The chain is built from TRBV2 and TRBJ2-1; no reliable D call. Germline V gene lookup returns CDR1 SNHLY and CDR2 FYNNEI. The CDR3 is made up of 12 amino acids. The V end lost 3 bases, the J end lost 5 bases, and 5 bases lay between the germline ends. The CDR3 here is CASSEQNNEQFF. The CDR3 DNA is TGTGCCAGCAGTGAGCAGAACAATGAGCAGTTCTTC.

This clonotype was observed many times. The chain combines TRBV27 with TRBJ1-1; D possibly corresponds to TRBD1 (5 bases). The CDR3 is 14 amino acids. V was shortened by 5 bases and J by 5 bases, with 15 bases between the two germline ends. CDR1 is MNHEY, CDR2 SMNVEV, per germline (reference sequence). As DNA, the CDR3 is TGTGCCAGCAGTCAGATTACGGGGGGGACTGAAGCTTTCTTT. This sequence encodes CASSQITGGTEAFF.

This clonotype was recorded at least ten times. The chain employs TRBV20-1 and TRBJ2-3; the D is unclear. V was cut by 5 bases and J by 4 bases, with 10 bases left in between. Germline V gene data show CDR1 as DFQATT and CDR2 as SNEGSKA (reference sequence). This CDR3 comprises 12 residues. CDR3 coding DNA: TGCAGTGCTGGCCTAGGAGCAGATACGCAGTATTTT. Its translation: CSAGLGADTQYF.

This clonotype occurred a few times. The chain recombines TRBV5-1 with TRBJ2-7; 7 nucleotides line up with TRBD1. The V segment lost 0 bases and the J segment 5 bases; nucleotides outside the gene matches: 8. The CDR3 loop spans 15 amino acids. CDR1 and CDR2 from the germline V gene are SGHRS and YFSETQ. CDR3 residues: CASSLAGTVGDEQYF. Written as DNA, the CDR3 is TGCGCCAGCAGCTTGGCCGGGACAGTGGGCGACGAGCAGTACTTC.

This clonotype occurred many times. This rearrangement joins TRBV6-6 to TRBJ1-4; 7 bases map to TRBD1. V was pared by 2 bases and J by 10 bases, with 10 bases of the junction left unmatched. Germline lookup yields CDR1 MNHNY and CDR2 SVGAGI (reference sequence). The length of the CDR3 is 15 residues. CDR3 sequence reads: CASSYPSRGQRKLFF. The CDR3 nucleotides are TGTGCCAGCAGTTACCCCTCACGGGGACAGAGAAAACTGTTTTTT.

The V gene is TRBV5-1, the J gene TRBJ1-4, with a tentative D call TRBD1 (5 bases). This CDR3 region has 16 residues. Germline-derived CDR1 and CDR2 are SGHRS and YFSETQ. Trimming pared 1 base from V and 8 bases from J, leaving 18 bases between. The CDR3, as DNA: TGCGCCAGCAGCTTGAGGCAGACCTCAAGGGACGAAAAACTGTTTTTT. Translation: CASSLRQTSRDEKLFF.

This clonotype was seen more than once but under ten times. Being one base from a much bigger clone, this may be a read error. V and J are TRBV20-1 and TRBJ2-1; D remains unclear. The CDR3 length is 13 residues. Looked up from germline, CDR1 is DFQATT and CDR2 is SNEGSKA (reference sequence). Deletions cut 4 bases from V and 6 bases from J, with 13 bases between. The CDR3 reads CSAKIGCPNEQFF. The CDR3 region has the DNA TGCAGTGCTAAAATTGGATGCCCCAATGAGCAGTTCTTC.

This clonotype was detected many times. The chain is built from TRBV4-3 and TRBJ1-1; D is unresolved. The CDR3 is 16 residues long. Germline lookup yields CDR1 LGHNA and CDR2 YSLEER. V lost 0 bases and J 4 bases, leaving 15 bases between the germline ends. The CDR3 is CASSQDQEGRGTEAFF. In DNA form, the CDR3 reads TGCGCCAGCAGCCAAGATCAGGAGGGCAGAGGCACTGAAGCTTTCTTT.

In its sample, this clonotype was seen many times. V is TRBV7-9 and J is TRBJ2-7; unclear D gene. Trimming took off 3 bases at V and 4 bases at J, with 19 bases between the two ends. Per the germline V gene, CDR1 is SEHNR and CDR2 is FQNEAQ (reference sequence). The CDR3 consists of 16 residues. CDR3 sequence: CASSFLGLTIGYEQYF. The CDR3 region has the DNA TGTGCCAGCAGCTTCTTAGGGTTGACGATCGGGTACGAGCAGTACTTC.

At least ten counts were recorded for this clonotype. V usage is TRBV11-1 and J usage is TRBJ1-1, with D uncertain. The V gene lost 7 bases and the J gene lost 3 bases, with 15 bases spanning the gap. Germline V CDR1 and CDR2: SGHAT, FQDESV (reference sequence). The CDR3 runs 14 residues. The CDR3 loop reads CASTPVVYYTEAFF. CDR3 bases: TGTGCCAGCACCCCCGTCGTTTATTACACTGAAGCTTTCTTT.